This T cell receptor beta chain was obtained from a study of CD8 T cell repertoires and HIV-1 epitope variants (dated by TCRdb to the early 2020s). Describing the broader study: T cells were stimulated in separate culture wells with each of twenty-five peptides representing autologous and known Gag and Nef epitope variants. Among the control conditions were a peptide pool of CMV, EBV and flu, the Ebola AY9 epitope serving as a negative control, and a well with no peptide. The epitopes tested covered three Gag epitope families plus Nef HW9 and YT9. T cells were enriched with the EasySep Human T Cell Enrichment Kit and co-cultured with equal numbers of autologous T cell-negative cells as antigen-presenting cells. Cultures were maintained for 10 days in IMDM with gentamicin, and half-media changes adding IL-2, IL-7 and IL-15 were performed on days 3 and 7. An aliquot of 1M T cells was set aside as an uncultured baseline condition, separate from the 65 to 95 T cell cultures. A total of more than 70 T cell cultures were run, with each culture condition done in triplicate except for one peptide, which was done in duplicate.

TCR beta CDR3 regions were sequenced at survey depth on the immunoSEQ platform. The QIAamp DNA micro kit was used to extract genomic DNA from every cultured and uncultured CD8+ T cell population. Under the source paper's analysis protocol: Samples with fewer than 5,000 productive reads were excluded, which removed about 6.5% of the roughly 80 HIV peptide-stimulated cultures. Sequences were trimmed to CDR3 by a MANAFEST web app, and nonproductive sequences, CDR3s under 5 amino acids, and sequences not starting with C or ending with F/W were removed. For a clonotype to count as antigen-specific, the clonotype had to expand relative to the no-peptide control in at least 2 of 3 replicates at FDR 0.01, and only within one epitope family. A frequency at least fivefold higher than in wells stimulated with peptides from other epitope families was additionally required for specific clonotypes. Imported from immuneACCESS, the table was reduced by TCRdb to in-frame sequences with V and J called. These copies leave out some clones; in studies compared against another copy, an unresolved V gene accounts for under half, and the cause of the remainder is not known. Clonal size and the V and J genes are those of that table, whereas D and trimming came from the DNA. This sample comprises roughly 7,900 clones, under 75% of them detected only once. The ten top clones hold about two fifths of the sample.

A distance of 10 bases separates the germline ends of V and J, which lose 7 bases and 4 bases respectively. For CDR1 and CDR2, the germline V gene lists MDHEN and SYDVKM. Inclusive of the bounding cysteine and phenylalanine, the CDR3 is 12 residues long. This entry keeps only the CDR3 DNA: 36 bases, framed from base 1. Overall study outcomes, separate from this receptor: Of the nine antigen-specific TCR beta clonotypes identified, roughly 6 appeared cross-reactive for autologous or known escape epitope variants. Roughly 5 clonotypes recognized the Nef KF9 family and one clonotype recognized the HW9 family, while no responses were seen to the TAALDMSHF plasma variant. The assay identified only TCR beta chains and indicated proliferation in response to antigen, without indicating T cell function or cytokine profile.

Comment on this clone: This clone's antigen is unknown. There are no base qualities to consult, and no much larger clone falls within one base.

The EasySep Human CD8+ T Cell Enrichment Kit was used on day 10 to isolate CD8+ T cells from every culture. The receptor chain draws on TRBV28 and TRBJ1-1, with no D gene named confidently. This sequence originates from a male donor with HIV. Sequenced: cultured CD8+ T cells derived from PBMCs. The CDR3 has the sequence CASTQWGTEAFF. Here is the DNA: TGTGCCAGCACCCAGTGGGGCACTGAAGCTTTCTTT.